The sample holds a few counts of the clone carrying this TCR beta chain. The antigen is undetermined. Trimming removed 4 bases from V and 2 bases from J, with 21 bases in between. Germline V CDR1 and CDR2: SGHTA, FQGTGA. This CDR3 region has 18 residues. The data are from a study of post-analysis software for immune sequencing data. Study-wide context: Included courses were relapsing-remitting and secondary progressive multiple sclerosis; progressive-relapsing multiple sclerosis was also included.

Findings and limits, study-wide: Normalized Chao1 diversity in multiple sclerosis patients fell significantly below that of controls. TRBV5-6, TRBV5-1 and TRBV20-1 were among four or five TRBV segments more frequent in patients than controls.

Unique molecular identifiers were carried by the TCR beta cDNA libraries. There were about 0.85 to 11 million T cells, and about 540,000 cDNA molecules came from them. Using its own MiXCR run on the PCR reads, TCRdb lists one record per CDR3 protein. The sample includes 450,000 or so distinct CDR3 sequences, nearly 45% seen only once; the top ten take about 12%. This chain uses TRBV7-3 with TRBJ2-1; a possible D gene is TRBD2 (6 bases). This receptor was obtained from a girl between 5 and 17 years old with multiple sclerosis. Sequencing was done on a sample of blood. CDR3 DNA sequence: TGTGCCAGCAGCTCCCCAGCTGGAGGGGCATTGCCCTACAATGAGCAGTTCTTC. Amino acids: CASSSPAGGALPYNEQFF.